This T cell receptor (beta chain) was found in a study of siplizumab effects on memory and regulatory T cells. Germline V gene sequence: CDR1 MGHDK, CDR2 SYGVNS. Trimming shortened V by 3 bases and J by 4 bases, and 12 bases separated the two germline ends. The CDR3 runs to 14 residues. The protocol was immunoSEQ multiplex PCR, while the TCRdb copy is restricted to in-frame clones and leaves out a portion. In the table there are approximately 82,000 clones, roughly 87% of which are singletons. The study, taken as a whole, reports: Siplizumab produced a significant drop in alloreactive sequences attributable to unstimulated CD4+ memory cells. Unstimulated subsets accounted for the mapping of only a minor share of the clones that were alloreactive. Versus over 25% in controls, the mappable alloreactive CD4+ clones averaged around 65% Treg-derived with siplizumab. Naive T cells looked more diverse than memory cells and looked like major alloresponse contributors.

This clone was counted between two and nine times. What it recognizes is unknown. This clonotype was obtained from a human donor in good health. Material: Tregs sorted from blood. The V gene is TRBV25-1, the J gene TRBJ1-2; D ambiguous. The CDR3 coding sequence is TGTGCCAGCAGTGACGCATCTCTATTCTATGGCTACACCTTC. Translating gives CASSDASLFYGYTF.